These 26 T cell receptor beta chains share one sample of origin, sequenced in a study of radiation and T cells in renal cell carcinoma (dated by TCRdb to the early 2020s). The intended sense of this specimen's time point label: blood 4 weeks post-SBRT, at nephrectomy. The label giving this sample's treatment or condition can be read as: 15 Gy SBRT to primary tumor, nephrectomy 4 weeks later. Libraries were made using the immunoSEQ multiplex PCR assay. As stored in TCRdb, this immuneACCESS dataset retains in-frame rearrangements with V and J assigned. A fraction of the clones does not appear; measured against another copy, unresolved V genes explain less than half of the discrepancy, and the remainder lacks a known reason. In this sample the table shows roughly 160,000 clones, around 90% of which occur a single time. Roughly 10% of the sample belongs to the ten largest clones. The sample in question was blood, obtained from a patient whose treatment included radiotherapy and nephrectomy. The receptor source for this set is a woman aged 45 to 65 with renal cell carcinoma.

The chain is built from TRBV7-9 and TRBJ2-5; possible D gene TRBD2, 6 bases. Trimming removed 5 bases from V and 1 base from J, with 11 bases in between. The germline V gene encodes CDR1 SEHNR and CDR2 FQNEAQ (reference sequence). CDR3 length: 14 residues. CDR3: CASSDGTRQETQYF. The CDR3 nucleotides read TGTGCCAGCAGCGACGGGACTCGCCAAGAGACCCAGTACTTC. The full variable domain, its missing parts supplied by reference TRBV7-9 and TRBJ2-5, is DTGVSQNPRHKITKRGQNVTFRCDPISEHNRLYWYRQTLGQGPEFLTYFQNEAQLEKSRLLSDRFSAERPKGSFSTLEIQRTEQGDSAMYLCASSDGTRQETQYFGPGTRLLVL.

As regards this clone: The sample holds other DNA sequences that translate to the same CDR3. For the CDR3, the DNA is TGTGCCAGTAGTACTCGAGGGGATCAGCCCCAGCATTTT. Amino acids: CASSTRGDQPQHF. The gene calls are TRBV19 and TRBJ1-5; weak D call: TRBD1 (5 bases). The CDR3 sequence is 13 residues long. Trimming pared 4 bases from V and 5 bases from J, leaving 9 bases between. Germline V CDR1 and CDR2: LNHDA, SQIVND (reference sequence).

The V call is TRBV10-3, the J call TRBJ1-4, with TRBD1 matching 7 bases. With 9 bases clipped from V and 6 bases from J, the junction kept 7 bases outside the gene matches. The CDR3 runs 13 residues. Germline V gene lookup returns CDR1 ENHRY and CDR2 SYGVKD. CDR3 nucleotide sequence: TGTGCCATTGCCGACAGGGAGCATGAAAAACTGTTTTTT. It translates to CAIADREHEKLFF.

The chain is built from TRBV7-8 and TRBJ2-1; 8 bases match TRBD2. Trimming took 5 bases from V and 0 from J; bases not matched to a gene: 12. Germline lookup yields CDR1 SGHVS and CDR2 FQNEAQ. The CDR3 consists of 18 residues. The DNA for the CDR3 is TGTGCCAGCAGCGATCAGGCGGGGGGCCCCAGCTCCTACAATGAGCAGTTCTTC. It encodes CASSDQAGGPSSYNEQFF.

The chain uses TRBV29-1 and TRBJ2-1; 14 bases line up with TRBD2. V shed 8 bases, J shed 4 bases, and the junction held 4 bases outside the gene matches. This CDR3 is built from 14 residues. CDR1 is SQVTM and CDR2 is ANQGSEA in the germline V gene. The CDR3 is CSSRTSGGYNEQFF. CDR3 DNA: TGCAGCTCTCGGACTAGCGGGGGGTACAATGAGCAGTTCTTC.

The chain links TRBV4-1 to TRBJ2-7; TRBD1 aligns across 12 bases. Trimming at V came to 4 bases and at J to 5 bases, leaving 6 bases not matched to a gene. CDR1 and CDR2 (germline): MGHRA, YSYEKL. This CDR3 is 15 amino acids long. This CDR3 is CASSLRDRGPHEQYF. As DNA, the CDR3 is TGCGCCAGCAGCCTCCGGGACAGGGGGCCCCACGAGCAGTACTTC.

This sequence joins TRBV6-9 and TRBJ1-6, with D hard to call. CDR1 MNHGY and CDR2 SVAAGI come from the germline V gene. Trimming took off 3 bases at V and 8 bases at J, with 8 bases between the two ends. The CDR3 is 13 residues long. The CDR3 nucleotides are TGTGCCAGCAGTTACGGGCTGCATTCACCCCTCCACTTT. It encodes CASSYGLHSPLHF.

The V and J genes are TRBV5-5 and TRBJ1-6, with 7 bases identical to TRBD1. Germline lookup yields CDR1 SGHKS and CDR2 YYEKEE (reference sequence). This CDR3 is built from 14 residues. Trimming removed 4 bases from V and 7 bases from J; junction bases left unmatched: 5. This chain's CDR3 is CASSPTGVNSPLHF. The DNA of the CDR3 is TGTGCCAGCAGCCCTACAGGGGTGAATTCACCCCTCCACTTT.

The gene calls are TRBV7-9 and TRBJ2-6; 9 nucleotides match TRBD1. Trimming removed 0 bases from V and 2 bases from J; junction bases left unmatched: 5. This CDR3 contains 18 residues. Germline lookup yields CDR1 SEHNR and CDR2 FQNEAQ (reference sequence). The CDR3: CASSLARTGVPGANVLTF. In DNA, the CDR3 is TGTGCCAGCAGCTTAGCTAGGACAGGGGTACCTGGGGCCAACGTCCTGACTTTC.

The J gene is TRBJ2-5, the V gene TRBV29-1; no definite D call. CDR3 length: 13 residues. Trimming stripped 3 bases from V and 5 bases from J, with 13 bases between. CDR1 is SQVTM, CDR2 ANQGSEA, per germline. CDR3 protein: CSVEIRFAETQYF. CDR3 DNA sequence: TGCAGCGTTGAGATTAGGTTCGCGGAGACCCAGTACTTC.

V gene TRBV6-5 combines with J gene TRBJ1-2; D is uncertain. V was cut by 0 bases and J by 4 bases, with 15 bases left in between. This CDR3 region has 16 residues. Germline lookup yields CDR1 MNHEY and CDR2 SVGAGI. The CDR3 nucleotides read TGTGCCAGCAGTTACTCGACAATCTGGGCGAGCTATGGCTACACCTTC. It is translated as CASSYSTIWASYGYTF.

The chain has TRBV5-8 and TRBJ2-7, with D unresolved. The V gene lost 0 bases and the J gene lost 5 bases, with 15 bases spanning the gap. CDR1 and CDR2 from the germline V gene are SGHTS and YDEGEE. This CDR3 spans 15 amino acids. CDR3 protein: CASSLGARRLNEQYF. In DNA, the CDR3 is TGTGCCAGCAGCTTGGGGGCTAGACGGTTGAACGAGCAGTACTTC.

The chain couples TRBV7-9 to TRBJ1-5; 7 bases fit TRBD1. V lost 5 bases to trimming and J lost 2 bases; unmatched junction nucleotides: 6. Germline CDR1 is SEHNR and CDR2 is FQNEAQ (reference sequence). This CDR3 has 15 residues. CDR3 protein: CASSLTGEGNQPQHF. CDR3 coding DNA: TGTGCCAGCAGCCTAACAGGGGAGGGCAATCAGCCCCAGCATTTT.

This chain links TRBV5-1 with TRBJ1-4, with D perhaps TRBD1 (6 bases). The CDR3 runs 14 residues. Germline assignment: CDR1 SGHRS and CDR2 YFSETQ. Trimming removed 4 bases from V and 3 bases from J, with 10 bases in between. The CDR3 here is CASSRGGANEKLFF. CDR3 DNA: TGCGCCAGCAGCCGAGGGGGAGCTAATGAAAAACTGTTTTTT.

DNA for the CDR3: TGTGCCAGCAGTGGCGGTGGCGCCGGCACTGAAGCTTTCTTT. This encodes CASSGGGAGTEAFF. V usage is TRBV25-1 and J usage is TRBJ1-1; D is unclear. Trimming stripped 4 bases from V and 4 bases from J, with 13 bases between. The CDR3 has 14 residues. Per the germline V gene, CDR1 is MGHDK and CDR2 is SYGVNS.

This chain links TRBV7-3 with TRBJ1-4; D gene uncertain. V lost 5 bases, J lost 0 bases, and 7 bases lay in between. This CDR3 is built from 14 residues. Per germline, CDR1 SGHTA and CDR2 FQGTGA. The DNA of the CDR3 is TGTGCCAGCAGCCCGCCTACAACTAATGAAAAACTGTTTTTT. This translates into CASSPPTTNEKLFF.

Note on this clone: Different DNA sequences within this sample yield the same CDR3. The V and J genes are TRBV18 and TRBJ1-4; D is undetermined. The CDR3 spans 13 residues. The V gene's germline CDR1 is KGHSH and CDR2 LQKENI. V lost 6 bases and J lost 5, with 10 bases in between. The CDR3 nucleotides read TGTGCCAGCTCTGGTGGGCAGAATGAAAAACTGTTTTTT. It codes for CASSGGQNEKLFF.

V is TRBV5-4 and J is TRBJ1-2; D unclear. CDR1 SGHNT and CDR2 YYREEE come from the germline V gene (reference sequence). The CDR3 length is 12 residues. The V end was cut by 4 bases, the J end by 7 bases, with 11 bases between. CDR3 sequence (DNA): TGTGCCAGCAGCACGGCAGTGGGTGGCTACACCTTC. Its translation: CASSTAVGGYTF.

The chain couples TRBV19 to TRBJ1-5; 10 nucleotides line up with TRBD1. Unmatched junction bases numbered 5, after V lost 6 bases and J lost 3 bases. This CDR3 has 15 residues. Germline V lookup: CDR1 LNHDA, CDR2 SQIVND (reference sequence). This CDR3 reads CASRPDRGPNQPQHF. The CDR3 DNA sequence: TGTGCCAGTAGACCCGACAGGGGGCCCAATCAGCCCCAGCATTTT. The full variable domain, with the rest looked up from reference TRBV19 and TRBJ1-5, is DGGITQSPKYLFRKEGQNVTLSCEQNLNHDAMYWYRQDPGQGLRLIYYSQIVNDFQKGDIAEGYSVSREKKESFPLTVTSAQKNPTAFYLCASRPDRGPNQPQHFGDGTRLSIL.

In this sample, this clone turned up a few times. V usage is TRBV9 and J usage is TRBJ2-2; a possible D gene is TRBD1 (6 bases). This CDR3 contains 14 residues. The ends were cut back, 4 bases at V and 5 bases at J, with 12 bases in the middle. Germline V gene data show CDR1 as SGDLS and CDR2 as YYNGEE. The CDR3 here is CASSIQGMTGELFF. In DNA, the CDR3 is TGTGCCAGCAGCATCCAGGGGATGACCGGGGAGCTGTTTTTT.

A single count supports this clone. J is TRBJ2-2 and V is TRBV7-6; D might be TRBD2 (6 bases). The germline CDR1 and CDR2 sequences are SGHVS and FNYEAQ. The length of the CDR3 is 16 residues. V shed 5 bases and J shed 2 bases, with 15 bases lying between them. The CDR3: CASSARRGKNTGELFF. Here the CDR3 DNA reads TGTGCCAGCAGCGCTAGGCGGGGCAAAAACACCGGGGAGCTGTTTTTT.

The V and J genes are TRBV29-1 and TRBJ2-7; D remains ambiguous. Per the germline V gene, CDR1 is SQVTM and CDR2 is ANQGSEA. Deletions cut 4 bases from V and 2 bases from J, with 12 bases between. The CDR3 extends over 13 amino acids. In nucleotides, the CDR3 is TGCAGCGTTGTGGTGTTGGCCCCCTACGAGCAGTACTTC. Its translation: CSVVVLAPYEQYF.

The CDR3 sequence: CASSAGLAGGPNEQFF. In DNA form, the CDR3 reads TGTGCCAGCAGCGCCGGACTAGCGGGGGGCCCCAATGAGCAGTTCTTC. The chain carries TRBV5-5 and TRBJ2-1; 14 bases are a match to TRBD2. Germline CDR1 is SGHKS and CDR2 is YYEKEE (reference sequence). The J segment lost 6 bases and the V segment lost 4 bases, leaving 6 bases of the junction unmatched. The CDR3 extends over 16 amino acids.

This clone was picked up one time. V usage is TRBV5-4 and J usage is TRBJ2-7; 8 bases align to TRBD1. With V trimmed by 4 bases and J by 5 bases, 11 bases remained unmatched. The CDR3 loop spans 15 amino acids. The germline gives CDR1 SGHNT, CDR2 YYREEE (reference sequence). The CDR3, as DNA: TGTGCCAGCAGCCCAGGATCGGACAGGGCGAACGAGCAGTACTTC. Protein sequence: CASSPGSDRANEQYF.

The V and J genes are TRBV6-4 and TRBJ2-2, with no clear D. Germline V CDR1 and CDR2: MRHNA, SNTAGT. Trimming pared 4 bases from V and 4 bases from J, leaving 10 bases between. The CDR3 spans 14 residues. The CDR3 spells CASSVGSGTGELFF. The CDR3 DNA is TGTGCCAGCAGTGTTGGTTCGGGCACCGGGGAGCTGTTTTTT.

The rearrangement joins TRBV6-5 to TRBJ2-1; D not resolved. V was pared by 4 bases and J by 0 bases, with 7 bases between. This CDR3 is built from 14 residues. Germline CDR1 reads MNHEY; CDR2 reads SVGAGI. CDR3 amino acids: CASSWSNSYNEQFF. The CDR3 DNA follows: TGTGCCAGCAGTTGGAGTAACTCCTACAATGAGCAGTTCTTC.